This T cell receptor beta chain was sequenced in a study of OX40 agonist ivuxolimab in advanced cancers. In the study overall: Dose-escalation patients suffered from hepatocellular carcinoma, melanoma, renal cell or head and neck cancer. Points from the study as a whole: In the 0.1 to 3.0 mg/kg range, CD4+ and CD8+ blood T cells had expanded clonally by week 6.

With respect to this clone: What it recognizes is unknown.

TCRdb keeps only in-frame clones here, not all; method: immunoSEQ multiplex PCR. In the table there are almost 20,000 clones, about four fifths of which are singletons. This CDR3 region has 18 residues. The V gene's germline CDR1 is MGHRA and CDR2 YSYEKL. J gave up 0 bases and V 5 bases, and 15 bases lay outside the gene matches. The chain uses TRBV4-1 and TRBJ2-7, with TRBD2 identical over 8 bases. Sequences were derived from CD4+ or CD8+ T cells sorted from blood, sampled in a trial of the OX40 agonist ivuxolimab. The receptor comes from an adult with an advanced solid tumor such as melanoma, head and neck, liver or kidney cancer. CDR3 sequence: CASSSQVLVAGLSYEQYF. CDR3 nucleotides: TGCGCCAGCAGCTCCCAGGTATTGGTAGCGGGACTCTCCTACGAGCAGTACTTC.